The 12 T cell receptor beta chains below were found in one sample sequenced in a study of shared clonotypes between healthy human individuals. Produced via immunoSEQ multiplex PCR; TCRdb's table is partial and in-frame only. The table shows 1,400,000 or so clones, with roughly 98.5% occurring only once. Sequencing was carried out using naive CD4+ T cells sorted from blood. Subset denoted: CD45RA+ positively selected. The receptors originated from a man under 40 in good health.

This clone appeared a single time. The chain carries TRBV11-2 and TRBJ2-7, with TRBD2 identical over 7 bases. The trim removed 3 bases at V and 3 bases at J, leaving 14 bases unmatched. CDR3 length: 17 residues. Germline V lookup: CDR1 SGHAT, CDR2 FQNNGV. The CDR3 reads CASSFGSWGGAGYEQYF. CDR3 DNA sequence: TGTGCCAGCAGCTTTGGCTCCTGGGGAGGGGCGGGCTACGAGCAGTACTTC.

The table lists this clone with a count of one. The sample holds other DNA sequences that translate to the same CDR3. CDR3 sequence: CASSPGTEAYEQYF. In DNA, the CDR3 is TGTGCCAGCTCCCCCGGGACAGAAGCCTACGAGCAGTACTTC. The rearrangement joins TRBV18 to TRBJ2-7, with 7 nucleotides matching TRBD1. The CDR3 totals 14 residues. Germline trimming cut 6 bases from V and 2 bases from J; bases unmatched to any gene: 7. CDR1 KGHSH and CDR2 LQKENI come from the germline V gene.

The chain employs TRBV5-8 and TRBJ2-3, with 13 bases lining up with TRBD2. The CDR3 has 20 amino acids. The ends lost 1 base at V and 4 bases at J; junction bases unmatched: 15. CDR1 is SGHTS, CDR2 YDEGEE, per germline. In DNA, the CDR3 is TGTGCCAGCAGCTTGTTAGGACTAGCGGGAGTTCCCACACCCCCAGATACGCAGTATTTT. Translation gives CASSLLGLAGVPTPPDTQYF.

The chain recombines TRBV28 with TRBJ2-1; the match to TRBD1 covers 7 bases. V lost 1 base, J lost 10 bases, and 7 bases stayed unmatched. The CDR3 totals 14 residues. CDR1 is MDHEN, CDR2 SYDVKM, per germline. The CDR3 sequence: CASSLSQTGVEQFF. The CDR3 DNA reads as TGTGCCAGCAGTTTATCCCAAACAGGGGTAGAGCAGTTCTTC. Complete variable domain (other parts from reference TRBV28 and TRBJ2-1): DVKVTQSSRYLVKRTGEKVFLECVQDMDHENMFWYRQDPGLGLRLIYFSYDVKMKEKGDIPEGYSVSREKKERFSLILESASTNQTSMYLCASSLSQTGVEQFFGPGTRLTVL.

The chain is built from TRBV18 and TRBJ2-1; 11 nucleotides align to TRBD1. Germline V CDR1 and CDR2: KGHSH, LQKENI. CDR3 size: 16 residues. V shed 3 bases and J 5 bases; nucleotides not matched to a gene: 6. The CDR3 region is CASSPSDRGLDNEQFF. CDR3 coding DNA: TGTGCCAGCTCACCTTCGGACAGGGGGCTTGACAATGAGCAGTTCTTC.

This clone was seen just once. At the DNA level, this CDR3 is encoded by other sequences in the same sample as well. The V gene is TRBV28, the J gene TRBJ2-5; D is perhaps TRBD1 (5 bases). Trimming took off 6 bases at V and 5 bases at J, with 13 bases between the two ends. Germline values: CDR1 MDHEN, CDR2 SYDVKM. The CDR3 has 13 residues. CDR3 residues: CASRGQGRETQYF. In nucleotides, the CDR3 is TGTGCCAGCAGGGGTCAGGGCCGGGAGACCCAGTACTTC.

The chain is built from TRBV28 and TRBJ2-3; the D gene is possibly TRBD2 (6 bases). Per the germline V gene, CDR1 is MDHEN and CDR2 is SYDVKM. The CDR3 has 16 amino acids. Trimming pared 2 bases from V and 4 bases from J, leaving 16 bases between. The CDR3: CASSLGLARRSDTQYF. DNA for the CDR3: TGTGCCAGCAGTTTAGGGCTAGCGAGGAGGTCAGATACGCAGTATTTT.

The rearrangement joins TRBV5-8 to TRBJ2-1; TRBD2 aligns across 7 bases. The V gene's germline CDR1 is SGHTS and CDR2 YDEGEE. The CDR3 is 15 residues long. After removal of 7 bases from V and 3 bases from J, the junction contained 10 bases not matched to a gene. The chain's CDR3 is CASGSRGGGYNEQFF. The CDR3 nucleotides read TGTGCCAGCGGAAGTAGGGGCGGGGGCTACAATGAGCAGTTCTTC.

The genes are TRBV7-2 and TRBJ2-7; possibly TRBD2 for D (7 bases). The ends were cut back, 3 bases at V and 1 base at J, with 16 bases in the middle. Germline V gives CDR1 SGHTA, CDR2 FQGNSA. The CDR3 runs to 16 residues. CDR3 in amino acids: CASSFVQGGVSYEQYF. For the CDR3, the DNA is TGTGCCAGCAGCTTTGTCCAAGGGGGGGTTTCCTACGAGCAGTACTTC.

The genes are TRBV9 and TRBJ2-2, with 7 bases matching TRBD2. This CDR3 has 17 amino acids. The junction had 8 bases not matched to a gene; V was cut back by 0 bases and J by 3 bases. The germline CDR1 and CDR2 sequences are SGDLS and YYNGEE. DNA for the CDR3: TGTGCCAGCAGCGTAGGAGCGGCGGGAGTGCACACCGGGGAGCTGTTTTTT. Translation gives CASSVGAAGVHTGELFF.

This sequence joins TRBV27 and TRBJ2-3; 7 positions agree with TRBD2. The V segment lost 3 bases and the J segment 5 bases; nucleotides outside the gene matches: 5. Germline V lookup: CDR1 MNHEY, CDR2 SMNVEV (reference sequence). The CDR3 loop spans 14 amino acids. CDR3 DNA: TGTGCCAGCAGTTTGAGCGGGAATGGAGATACGCAGTATTTT. Encoded protein: CASSLSGNGDTQYF.

The CDR3 coding sequence is TGCAGCGCATCATCGGGGACCGAGAGCACAGATACGCAGTATTTT. Translated: CSASSGTESTDTQYF. The chain combines TRBV29-1 with TRBJ2-3; perhaps D is TRBD1 or TRBD2 (5 bases each). The CDR3 consists of 15 residues. The germline CDR1 and CDR2 sequences are SQVTM and ANQGSEA. Trimming cost V 7 bases and J 0 bases, with 17 bases left between them.